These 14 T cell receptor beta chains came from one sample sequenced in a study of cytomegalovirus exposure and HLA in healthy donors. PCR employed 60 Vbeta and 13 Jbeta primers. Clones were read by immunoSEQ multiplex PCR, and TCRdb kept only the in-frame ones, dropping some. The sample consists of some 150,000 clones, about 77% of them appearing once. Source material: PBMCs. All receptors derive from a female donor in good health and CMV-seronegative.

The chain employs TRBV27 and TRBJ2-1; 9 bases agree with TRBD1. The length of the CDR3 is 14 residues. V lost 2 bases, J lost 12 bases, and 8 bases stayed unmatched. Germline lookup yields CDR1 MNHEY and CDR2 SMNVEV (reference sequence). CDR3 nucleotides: TGTGCCAGCAGTTTAGGGGGACAGGGAAAAGGGCAGTTCTTC. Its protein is CASSLGGQGKGQFF.

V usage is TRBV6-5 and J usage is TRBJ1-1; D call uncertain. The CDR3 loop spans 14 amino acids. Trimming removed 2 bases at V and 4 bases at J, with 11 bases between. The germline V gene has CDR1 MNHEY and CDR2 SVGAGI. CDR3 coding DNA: TGTGCCAGCAGTTACGTGCAAAGAGGCACTGAAGCTTTCTTT. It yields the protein CASSYVQRGTEAFF.

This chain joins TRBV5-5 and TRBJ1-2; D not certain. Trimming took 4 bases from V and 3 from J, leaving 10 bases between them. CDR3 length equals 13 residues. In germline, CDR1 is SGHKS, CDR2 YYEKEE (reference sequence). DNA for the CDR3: TGTGCCAGCAGCCGCCGGGAGGACTATGGCTACACCTTC. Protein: CASSRREDYGYTF.

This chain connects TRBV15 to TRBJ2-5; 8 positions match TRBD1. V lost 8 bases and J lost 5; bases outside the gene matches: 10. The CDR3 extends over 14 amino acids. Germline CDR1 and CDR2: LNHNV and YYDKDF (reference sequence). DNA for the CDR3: TGTGCCACCGTTCCGGACAGGGCTGGGGAGACCCAGTACTTC. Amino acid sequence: CATVPDRAGETQYF.

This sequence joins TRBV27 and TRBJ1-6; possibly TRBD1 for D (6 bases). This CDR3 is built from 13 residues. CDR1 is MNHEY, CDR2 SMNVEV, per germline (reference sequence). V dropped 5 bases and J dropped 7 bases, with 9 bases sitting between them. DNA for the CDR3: TGTGCCAGCAGTCCGCAGGGGAATTCACCCCTCCACTTT. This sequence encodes CASSPQGNSPLHF.

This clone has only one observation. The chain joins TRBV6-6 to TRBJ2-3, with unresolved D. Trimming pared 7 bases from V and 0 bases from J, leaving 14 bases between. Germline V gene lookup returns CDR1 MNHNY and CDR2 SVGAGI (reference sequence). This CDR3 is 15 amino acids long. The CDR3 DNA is TGTGCCAGCACCGCGGTTCGACCTAGCACAGATACGCAGTATTTT. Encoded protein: CASTAVRPSTDTQYF.

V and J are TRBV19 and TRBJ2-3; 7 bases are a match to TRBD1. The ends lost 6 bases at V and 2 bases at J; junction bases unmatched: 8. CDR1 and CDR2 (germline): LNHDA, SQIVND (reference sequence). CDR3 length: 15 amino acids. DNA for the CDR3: TGTGCCAGTAGATCCCCGGGACAGACCACAGATACGCAGTATTTT. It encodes CASRSPGQTTDTQYF.

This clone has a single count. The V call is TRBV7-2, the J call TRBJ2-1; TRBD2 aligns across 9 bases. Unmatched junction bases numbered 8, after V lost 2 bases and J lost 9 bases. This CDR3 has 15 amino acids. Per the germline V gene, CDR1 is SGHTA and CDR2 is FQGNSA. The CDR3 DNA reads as TGTGCCAGCAGCTTAATGCTAGCGGGGAGGCGTGAGCAGTTCTTC. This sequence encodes CASSLMLAGRREQFF.

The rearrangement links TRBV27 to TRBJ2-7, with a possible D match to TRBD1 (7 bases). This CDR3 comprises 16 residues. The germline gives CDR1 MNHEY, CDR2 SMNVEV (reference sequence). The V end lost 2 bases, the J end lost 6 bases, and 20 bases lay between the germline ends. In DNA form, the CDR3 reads TGTGCCAGCAGTTTAGTTGCCACAGGGGTGGGGGGCGAGCAGTACTTC. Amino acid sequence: CASSLVATGVGGEQYF.

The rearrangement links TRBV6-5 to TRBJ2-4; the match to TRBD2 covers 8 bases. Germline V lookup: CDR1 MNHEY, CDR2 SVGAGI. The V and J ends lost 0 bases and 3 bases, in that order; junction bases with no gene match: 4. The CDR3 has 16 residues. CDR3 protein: CASSYSAGGLKNIQYF. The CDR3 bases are TGTGCCAGCAGTTACTCGGCGGGAGGACTCAAAAACATTCAGTACTTC.

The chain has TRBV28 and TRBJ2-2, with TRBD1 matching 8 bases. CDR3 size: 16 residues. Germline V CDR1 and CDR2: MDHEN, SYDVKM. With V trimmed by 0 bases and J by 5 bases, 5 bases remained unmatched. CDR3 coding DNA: TGTGCCAGCAGTTTATGGAGGACAGGGCCAACCGGGGAGCTGTTTTTT. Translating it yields CASSLWRTGPTGELFF.

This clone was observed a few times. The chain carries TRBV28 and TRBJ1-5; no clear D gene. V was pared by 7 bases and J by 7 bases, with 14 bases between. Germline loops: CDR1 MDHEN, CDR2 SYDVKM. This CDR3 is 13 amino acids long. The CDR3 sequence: CASTPSLLQPQHF. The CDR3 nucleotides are TGTGCCAGCACCCCCTCCCTTTTACAGCCCCAGCATTTT.

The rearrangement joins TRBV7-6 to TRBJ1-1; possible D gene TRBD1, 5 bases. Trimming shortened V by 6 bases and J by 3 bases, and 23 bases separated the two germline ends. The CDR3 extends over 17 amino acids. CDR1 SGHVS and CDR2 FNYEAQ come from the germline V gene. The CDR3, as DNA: TGTGCCAGCAGTTATGCGTTGGCGGGGGAAGGGTACACTGAAGCTTTCTTT. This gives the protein CASSYALAGEGYTEAFF.

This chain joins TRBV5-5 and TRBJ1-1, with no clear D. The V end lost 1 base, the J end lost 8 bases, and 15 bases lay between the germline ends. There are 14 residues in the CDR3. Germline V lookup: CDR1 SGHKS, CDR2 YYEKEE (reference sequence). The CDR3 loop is CASSLTGVGSEAFF. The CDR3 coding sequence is TGTGCCAGCAGCTTGACCGGGGTCGGGTCGGAAGCTTTCTTT.